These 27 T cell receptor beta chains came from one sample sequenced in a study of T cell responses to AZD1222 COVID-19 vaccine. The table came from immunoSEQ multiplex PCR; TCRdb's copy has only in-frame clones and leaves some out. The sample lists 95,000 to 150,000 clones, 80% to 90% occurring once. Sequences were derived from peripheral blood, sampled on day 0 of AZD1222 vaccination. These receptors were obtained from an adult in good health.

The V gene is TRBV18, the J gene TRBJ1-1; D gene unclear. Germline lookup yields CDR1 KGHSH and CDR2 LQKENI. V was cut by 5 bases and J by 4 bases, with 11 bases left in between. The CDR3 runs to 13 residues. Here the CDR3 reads CASSTGWGTEAFF. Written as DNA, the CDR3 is TGTGCCAGCTCAACCGGATGGGGCACTGAAGCTTTCTTT.

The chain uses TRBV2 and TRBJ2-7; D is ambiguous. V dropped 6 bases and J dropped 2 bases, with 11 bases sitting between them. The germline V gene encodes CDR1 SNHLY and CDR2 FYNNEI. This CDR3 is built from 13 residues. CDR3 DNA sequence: TGTGCCAGCAGCCTTTTAAGGACCTACGAGCAGTACTTC. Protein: CASSLLRTYEQYF.

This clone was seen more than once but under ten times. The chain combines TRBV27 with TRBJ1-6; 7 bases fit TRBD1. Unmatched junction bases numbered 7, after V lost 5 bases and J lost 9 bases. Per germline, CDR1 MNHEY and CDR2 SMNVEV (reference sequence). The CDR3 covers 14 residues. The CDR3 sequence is CASSLGTVSSPLHF. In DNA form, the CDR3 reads TGTGCCAGCAGTCTCGGGACAGTGAGTTCACCCCTCCACTTT.

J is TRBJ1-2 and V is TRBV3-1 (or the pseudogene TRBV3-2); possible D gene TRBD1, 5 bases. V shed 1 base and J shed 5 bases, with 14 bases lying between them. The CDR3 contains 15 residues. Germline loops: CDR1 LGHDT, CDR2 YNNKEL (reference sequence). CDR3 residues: CASSQVGRAEYGYTF. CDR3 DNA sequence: TGTGCCAGCAGCCAAGTGGGCAGGGCAGAATATGGCTACACCTTC.

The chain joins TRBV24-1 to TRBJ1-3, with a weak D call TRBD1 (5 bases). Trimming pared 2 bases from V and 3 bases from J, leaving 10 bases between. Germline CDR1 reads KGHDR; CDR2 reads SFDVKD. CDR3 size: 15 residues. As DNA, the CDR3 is TGTGCCACCAGTGATTCGACAGAGTTTGGAAACACCATATATTTT. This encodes CATSDSTEFGNTIYF.

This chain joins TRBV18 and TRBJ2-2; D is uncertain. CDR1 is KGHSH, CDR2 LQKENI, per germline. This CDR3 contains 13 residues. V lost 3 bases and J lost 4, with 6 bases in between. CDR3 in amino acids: CASSPDGTGELFF. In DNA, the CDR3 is TGTGCCAGCTCACCGGACGGCACCGGGGAGCTGTTTTTT.

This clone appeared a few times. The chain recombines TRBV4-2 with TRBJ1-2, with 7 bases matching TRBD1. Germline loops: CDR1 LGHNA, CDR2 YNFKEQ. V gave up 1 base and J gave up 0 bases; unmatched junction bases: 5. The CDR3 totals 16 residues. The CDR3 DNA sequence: TGTGCCAGCAGCCAAGGGCAGGGGGATGCTAACTATGGCTACACCTTC. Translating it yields CASSQGQGDANYGYTF.

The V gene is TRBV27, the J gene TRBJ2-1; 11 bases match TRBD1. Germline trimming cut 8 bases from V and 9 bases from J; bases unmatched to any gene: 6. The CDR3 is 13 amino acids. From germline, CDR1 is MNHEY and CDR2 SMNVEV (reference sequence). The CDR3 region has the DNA TGTGCCAGCTTTGGACAGGGGGCTGGTGAGCAGTTCTTC. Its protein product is CASFGQGAGEQFF.

This CDR3 reads CASRMRREAFF. As DNA, the CDR3 is TGTGCCAGTAGAATGAGGAGGGAAGCTTTCTTT. This chain connects TRBV19 to TRBJ1-1, with unresolved D. CDR1 and CDR2 (germline): LNHDA, SQIVND (reference sequence). Trimming shortened V by 6 bases and J by 8 bases, and 10 bases separated the two germline ends. There are 11 residues in the CDR3.

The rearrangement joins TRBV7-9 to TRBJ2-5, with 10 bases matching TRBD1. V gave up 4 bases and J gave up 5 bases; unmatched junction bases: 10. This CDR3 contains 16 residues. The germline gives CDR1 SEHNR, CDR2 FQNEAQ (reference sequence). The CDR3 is CASSSVTGGFGETQYF. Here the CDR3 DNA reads TGTGCCAGCAGCTCTGTGACAGGGGGCTTTGGGGAGACCCAGTACTTC.

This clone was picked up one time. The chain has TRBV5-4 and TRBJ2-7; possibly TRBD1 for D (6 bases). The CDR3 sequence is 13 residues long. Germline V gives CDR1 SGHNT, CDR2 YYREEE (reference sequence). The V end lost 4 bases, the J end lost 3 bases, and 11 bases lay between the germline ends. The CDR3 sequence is CASSAGDNYEQYF. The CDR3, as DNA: TGTGCCAGCAGCGCCGGGGACAACTACGAGCAGTACTTC.

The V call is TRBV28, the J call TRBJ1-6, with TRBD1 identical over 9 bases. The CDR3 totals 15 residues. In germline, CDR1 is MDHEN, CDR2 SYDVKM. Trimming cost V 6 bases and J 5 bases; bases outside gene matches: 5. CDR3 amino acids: CASRDWTGDNSPLHF. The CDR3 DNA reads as TGTGCCAGCAGGGATTGGACAGGGGATAATTCACCCCTCCACTTT.

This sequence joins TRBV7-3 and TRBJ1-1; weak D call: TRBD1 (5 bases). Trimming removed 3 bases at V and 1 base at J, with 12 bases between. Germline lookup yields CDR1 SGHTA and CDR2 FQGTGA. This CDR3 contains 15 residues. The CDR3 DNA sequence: TGTGCCAGCAGCTTTACGGGGCTCGGGAACACTGAAGCTTTCTTT. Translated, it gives CASSFTGLGNTEAFF.

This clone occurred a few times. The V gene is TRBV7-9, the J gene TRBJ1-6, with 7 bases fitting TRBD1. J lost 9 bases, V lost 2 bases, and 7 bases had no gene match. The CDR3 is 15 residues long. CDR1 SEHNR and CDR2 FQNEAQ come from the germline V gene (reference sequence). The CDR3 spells CASSLRAGGSSPLHF. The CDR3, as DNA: TGTGCCAGCAGCTTACGGGCAGGGGGTAGTTCACCCCTCCACTTT.

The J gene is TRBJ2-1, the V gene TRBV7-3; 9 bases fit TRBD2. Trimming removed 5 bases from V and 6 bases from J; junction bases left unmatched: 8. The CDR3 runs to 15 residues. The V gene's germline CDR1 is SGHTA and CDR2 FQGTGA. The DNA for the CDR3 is TGTGCCAGCAGCCCCCGTCTAGCGGGAAGCAATGAGCAGTTCTTC. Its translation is CASSPRLAGSNEQFF.

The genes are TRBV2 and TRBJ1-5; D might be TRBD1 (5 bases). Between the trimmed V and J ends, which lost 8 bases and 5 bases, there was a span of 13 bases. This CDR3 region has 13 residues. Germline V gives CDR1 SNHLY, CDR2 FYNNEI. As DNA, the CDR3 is TGTGCCAGCGGGGGAAGGGGCGATCAGCCCCAGCATTTT. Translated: CASGGRGDQPQHF.

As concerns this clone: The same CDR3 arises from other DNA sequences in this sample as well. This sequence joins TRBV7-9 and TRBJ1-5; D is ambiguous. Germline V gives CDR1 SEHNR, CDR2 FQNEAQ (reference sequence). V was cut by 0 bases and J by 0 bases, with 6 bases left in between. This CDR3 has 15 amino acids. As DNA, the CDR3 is TGTGCCAGCAGCTTAGCCGGTGATAGCAATCAGCCCCAGCATTTT. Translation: CASSLAGDSNQPQHF.

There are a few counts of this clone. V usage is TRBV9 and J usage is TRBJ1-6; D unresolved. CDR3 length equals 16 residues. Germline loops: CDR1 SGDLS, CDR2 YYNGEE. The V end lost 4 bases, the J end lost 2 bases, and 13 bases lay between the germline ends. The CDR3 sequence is CASSPRWEAYNSPLHF. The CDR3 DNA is TGTGCCAGCAGCCCCCGATGGGAGGCCTATAATTCACCCCTCCACTTT. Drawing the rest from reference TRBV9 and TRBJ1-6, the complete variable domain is DSGVTQTPKHLITATGQRVTLRCSPRSGDLSVYWYQQSLDQGLQFLIQYYNGEERAKGNILERFSAQQFPDLHSELNLSSLELGDSALYFCASSPRWEAYNSPLHFGNGTRLTVT.

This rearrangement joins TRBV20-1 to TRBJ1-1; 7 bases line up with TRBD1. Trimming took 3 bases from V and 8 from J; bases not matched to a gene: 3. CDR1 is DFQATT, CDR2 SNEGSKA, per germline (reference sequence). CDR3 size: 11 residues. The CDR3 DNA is TGCAGTGCTAGGACGACAGGGGAAGCTTTCTTT. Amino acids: CSARTTGEAFF.

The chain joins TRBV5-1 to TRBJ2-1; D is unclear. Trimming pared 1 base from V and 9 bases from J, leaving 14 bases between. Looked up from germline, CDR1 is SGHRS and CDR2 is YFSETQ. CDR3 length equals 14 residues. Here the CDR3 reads CASSLSKGNSEQFF. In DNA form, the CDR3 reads TGCGCCAGCAGCTTGTCGAAAGGGAATAGTGAGCAGTTCTTC.

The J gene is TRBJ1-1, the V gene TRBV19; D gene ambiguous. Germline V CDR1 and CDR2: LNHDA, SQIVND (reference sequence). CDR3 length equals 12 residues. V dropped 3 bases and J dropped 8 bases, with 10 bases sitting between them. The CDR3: CASSIGGLEAFF. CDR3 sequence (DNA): TGTGCCAGTAGTATTGGAGGGTTGGAAGCTTTCTTT.

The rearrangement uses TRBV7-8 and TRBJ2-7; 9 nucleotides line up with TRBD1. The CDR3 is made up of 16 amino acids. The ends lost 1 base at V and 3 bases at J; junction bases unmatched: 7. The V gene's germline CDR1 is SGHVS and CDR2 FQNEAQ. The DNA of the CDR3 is TGTGCCAGCAGCTTAGAGGCCGGGACAGGGATCTACGAGCAGTACTTC. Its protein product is CASSLEAGTGIYEQYF.

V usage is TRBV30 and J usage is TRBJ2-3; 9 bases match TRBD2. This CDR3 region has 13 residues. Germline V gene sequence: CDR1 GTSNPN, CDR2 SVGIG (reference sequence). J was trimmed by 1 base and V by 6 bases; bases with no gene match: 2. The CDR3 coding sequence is TGTGCCTGTCAGCGGGGGGGCACAGATACGCAGTATTTT. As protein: CACQRGGTDTQYF. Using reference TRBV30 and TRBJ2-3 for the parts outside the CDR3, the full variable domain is SQTIHQWPATLVQPVGSPLSLECTVEGTSNPNLYWYRQAAGRGLQLLFYSVGIGQISSEVPQNLSASRPQDRQFILSSKKLLLSDSGFYLCACQRGGTDTQYFGPGTRLTVL.

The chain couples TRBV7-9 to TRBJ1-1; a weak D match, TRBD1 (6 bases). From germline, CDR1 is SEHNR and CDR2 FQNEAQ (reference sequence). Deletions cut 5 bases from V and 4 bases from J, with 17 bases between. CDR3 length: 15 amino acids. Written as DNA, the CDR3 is TGTGCCAGCAGCGCAGATACGGGGGCCGGCACTGAAGCTTTCTTT. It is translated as CASSADTGAGTEAFF. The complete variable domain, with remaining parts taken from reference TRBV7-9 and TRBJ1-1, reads DTGVSQNPRHKITKRGQNVTFRCDPISEHNRLYWYRQTLGQGPEFLTYFQNEAQLEKSRLLSDRFSAERPKGSFSTLEIQRTEQGDSAMYLCASSADTGAGTEAFFGQGTRLTVV.

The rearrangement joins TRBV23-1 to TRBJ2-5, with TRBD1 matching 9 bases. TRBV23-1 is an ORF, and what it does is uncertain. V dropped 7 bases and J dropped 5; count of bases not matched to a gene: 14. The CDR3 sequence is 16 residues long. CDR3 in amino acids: CASTPEGQGMKETQYF. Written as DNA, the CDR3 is TGCGCCAGCACTCCTGAGGGACAGGGAATGAAGGAGACCCAGTACTTC.

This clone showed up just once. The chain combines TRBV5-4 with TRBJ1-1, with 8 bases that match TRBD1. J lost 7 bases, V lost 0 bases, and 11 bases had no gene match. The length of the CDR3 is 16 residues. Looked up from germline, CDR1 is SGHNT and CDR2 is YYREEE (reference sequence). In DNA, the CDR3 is TGTGCCAGCAGCTTGGAATACAGGGGGGTAAAAATTGAAGCTTTCTTT. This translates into CASSLEYRGVKIEAFF.

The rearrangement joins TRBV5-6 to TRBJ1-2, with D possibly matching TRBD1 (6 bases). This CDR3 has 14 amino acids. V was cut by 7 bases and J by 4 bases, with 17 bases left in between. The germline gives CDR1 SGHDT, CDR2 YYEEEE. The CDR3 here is CASDGGTLGYGYTF. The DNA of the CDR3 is TGTGCCAGCGACGGAGGGACACTAGGCTATGGCTACACCTTC.